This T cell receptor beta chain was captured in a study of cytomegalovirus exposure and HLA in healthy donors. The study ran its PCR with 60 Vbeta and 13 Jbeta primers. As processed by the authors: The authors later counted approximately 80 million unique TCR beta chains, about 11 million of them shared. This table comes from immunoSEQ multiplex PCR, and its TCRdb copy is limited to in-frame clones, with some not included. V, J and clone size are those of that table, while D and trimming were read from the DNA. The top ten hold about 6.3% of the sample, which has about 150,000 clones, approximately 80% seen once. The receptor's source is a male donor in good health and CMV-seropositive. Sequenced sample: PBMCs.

In DNA form, the CDR3 reads TGTGCCAGCAGTGAAATTGGCAGGGGGAATTACGAGCAGTACTTC. Its translation is CASSEIGRGNYEQYF. V and J are TRBV6-1 and TRBJ2-7, with 7 positions matching TRBD1. There are 15 residues in the CDR3. V lost 2 bases to trimming and J lost 4 bases; unmatched junction nucleotides: 8. In germline, CDR1 is MNHNS, CDR2 SASEGT.